This TCR beta chain was sequenced during a study of shared clonotypes between healthy human individuals. This clone was counted only a few times. Its target is unknown. Method: immunoSEQ multiplex PCR; TCRdb's copy keeps in-frame clones and lacks some. Of about 490,000 clones in the sample, roughly 85% were seen once. Points from the study as a whole: In this cohort, only blood was sampled, and tissue repertoires likely differ.

Specimen: PBMCs. This sequence was found in a woman in her thirties or forties in good health. Some clones in this sample may be carry-over from other donors' samples.

The CDR3 region has the DNA TGTGCCAGCAGCTTAGGGGCTAGCGACGCGCAGTTCTTC. It specifies CASSLGASDAQFF. The V gene is TRBV7-9, the J gene TRBJ2-1; possible D gene TRBD2, 6 bases. The CDR3 is 13 residues long. V gave up 1 base and J gave up 12 bases, with 13 bases separating them. Germline CDR1 reads SEHNR; CDR2 reads FQNEAQ (reference sequence).